Listed below are T cell receptor beta chains from one sample, sequenced in a study of beta chain features in type 1 diabetes. Profiled with immunoSEQ multiplex PCR; TCRdb holds only in-frame clones, not every one. This sample has around 130,000 clones, with approximately 10% found just once. Input material: central memory CD4+ T cells from blood. These receptors were taken from a man younger than 45 with type 1 diabetes. CDR3s include the opening cysteine and the closing phenylalanine or tryptophan. The order of the fields is D gene, J gene, V gene, clone size, CDR3 DNA, CDR3 protein. D genes are given only for firm matches. Only part of the rows carry a size: once, few, many, or a class if the clone is expanded.

>NA|TRBJ2-1|TRBV29-1|few
TGCAGCGTGACCCGGGGCTCCTACAATGAGCAGTTCTTC
CSVTRGSYNEQFF
>NA|TRBJ2-7|TRBV7-2|few
TGTGCCAGCAGCTTAGGTTTTAGCCGGGGTTCCTACGAGCAGTACTTC
CASSLGFSRGSYEQYF
>TRBD1|TRBJ2-3|TRBV5-6|few
TGTGCCAGCAACCCGGGACAGAACGCCGATACGCAGTATTTT
CASNPGQNADTQYF
>TRBD2|TRBJ2-5|TRBV7-3|few
TGTGCCAGCAGCATTACTAGCGGGGGGGCCCAGTACTTC
CASSITSGGAQYF
>NA|TRBJ2-7|TRBV29-1|NA
TGCAGCGTTTTGATAAGGGGCCGATCCTACGAGCAGTACTTC
CSVLIRGRSYEQYF
>TRBD1|TRBJ2-5|TRBV9|NA
TGTGCCAGCAGCGTTGGGACAGCCAGTTCTAAAGGGGAGACCCAGTACTTC
CASSVGTASSKGETQYF
>NA|TRBJ1-6|TRBV6-6|NA
TGTGCCAGCAGTTACGCGTCAACTCGGGATTCACCCCTCCACTTT
CASSYASTRDSPLHF
>NA|TRBJ2-7|TRBV14|NA
TGTGCCAGCAGCCCGAGGGAGGCCGACGAGCAGTACTTC
CASSPREADEQYF
>NA|TRBJ1-2|TRBV7-9|NA
TGTGCCAGCAGACCAGACGGGGGAACCAGTGCGAGCTACACCTTC
CASRPDGGTSASYTF
>TRBD2|TRBJ2-2|TRBV4-2|NA
TGTGCCAGCAGCCAAGGGACTAGCGGGGAAGCGAACACCGGGGAGCTGTTTTTT
CASSQGTSGEANTGELFF
>NA|TRBJ1-5|TRBV29-1|many
TGCAGCTACCAGGCGGGCTACAATCAGCCCCAGCATTTT
CSYQAGYNQPQHF
>NA|TRBJ2-5|TRBV5-6|few
TGTGCCAGCAGCGAAACCAGGGGAGTGGGAGAGACCCAGTACTTC
CASSETRGVGETQYF